One sample yielded the 3 T cell receptor beta chains listed below, sequenced in a study of radiotherapy plus CTLA-4 blockade in lung cancer. Libraries were prepared by immunoSEQ multiplex PCR; TCRdb keeps only in-frame clonotypes and omits some of them. Of over 85,000 clones in the sample, roughly 80% were seen once. The sample here was peripheral blood, taken from a patient treated with radiotherapy plus ipilimumab. Receptors originate from a human donor with non-small cell lung cancer that progressed on radiotherapy plus ipilimumab.

V gene TRBV2 combines with J gene TRBJ2-2; maybe TRBD2 (5 bases). Germline CDR1 reads SNHLY; CDR2 reads FYNNEI. This CDR3 comprises 13 residues. V was cut by 7 bases and J by 1 base, with 7 bases left in between. CDR3: CASKRGNTGELFF. CDR3 coding DNA: TGTGCCAGCAAACGGGGGAACACCGGGGAGCTGTTTTTT. Variable domain in full (rest from reference TRBV2 and TRBJ2-2): EPEVTQTPSHQVTQMGQEVILRCVPISNHLYFYWYRQILGQKVEFLVSFYNNEISEKSEIFDDQFSVERPDGSNFTLKIRSTKLEDSAMYFCASKRGNTGELFFGEGSRLTVL.

This clone was counted only a few times. Additional DNA sequences in this sample encode the identical CDR3. The rearrangement links TRBV28 to TRBJ2-7; TRBD1 aligns across 7 bases. V lost 5 bases to trimming and J lost 0 bases; unmatched junction nucleotides: 7. This CDR3 contains 15 residues. CDR1 and CDR2 from the germline V gene are MDHEN and SYDVKM. This CDR3 reads CASSLGGGSSYEQYF. The CDR3 DNA is TGTGCCAGCAGTCTAGGGGGCGGCAGCTCCTACGAGCAGTACTTC.

V and J are TRBV28 and TRBJ1-3; D not certain. The CDR3 consists of 12 residues. From germline, CDR1 is MDHEN and CDR2 SYDVKM. Trimming removed 6 bases from V and 5 bases from J, with 8 bases in between. The CDR3 DNA reads as TGTGCCAGCAGCACCCTTCGAAACACCATATATTTT. This codes for CASSTLRNTIYF.